This T cell receptor (beta chain) was sequenced during a study of blood T cell repertoires in COVID-19. Patients in Seattle were enrolled during active infection, then followed longitudinally. Repertoires were generated with immunoSEQ multiplex PCR, while TCRdb's copy carries only in-frame clones and drops some. The data show 250,000 to 350,000 clones, 88% seen once. Trimming stripped 2 bases from V and 7 bases from J, with 7 bases between. The CDR3 is made up of 12 amino acids. The germline V gene has CDR1 KGHDR and CDR2 SFDVKD. The sequenced material came from peripheral blood. This TCR came from a woman aged 30 to 39 with COVID-19, enrolled during active disease. This sequence joins TRBV24-1 and TRBJ2-5, with D unresolved. The CDR3 bases are TGTGCCACCAGTGATTCTCTGTCGACCCAGTACTTC. This gives the protein CATSDSLSTQYF.